Listed here is a single T cell receptor (beta chain). The V and J ends lost 6 bases and 1 base respectively, with 9 bases between them. CDR3 size: 14 residues. Germline assignment: CDR1 MDHEN and CDR2 SYDVKM. These data are taken from a study of Ad26.COV2.S vaccination and SARS-CoV-2 variants. Stated treatment: around 19 received Ad26.COV2.S at low or high dose, single or two shots; roughly five received placebo; per-sample allocation not given. It was on day 63 after the first vaccine or placebo injection that samples were taken. Clones were sequenced by immunoSEQ multiplex PCR, and TCRdb holds only the in-frame ones, with some missing. The sample shows approximately 280,000 clones, about 87% of them seen only once.

The TCR was taken from a person aged 18-60 years who received the Ad26.COV2.S COVID-19 vaccine or a placebo. The V call is TRBV28, the J call TRBJ2-2; D may correspond to TRBD1 or TRBD2 (5 bases each). Source: peripheral blood, taken in a trial of Ad26.COV2.S vaccine versus placebo. CDR3 protein: CASSRDRNTGELFF. CDR3 sequence (DNA): TGTGCCAGCAGCCGGGACCGGAACACCGGGGAGCTGTTTTTT.